This T cell receptor (beta chain) came from a study of vaccination and CD4 T cells after COVID-19. Study as a whole: In culture, cells were exposed to overlapping spike peptides from SARS-CoV-2, HCoV-NL63, HCoV-OC43 and HCoV-229E.

This clonotype was counted a few times. Antigen unknown. As for treatment: approximately 10-day PBMC culture with coronavirus spike peptide pools or control peptides (ViraFEST assay). The Oncomine TCR Beta short-read assay sequenced DNA from cultured CD4+ T cells. Genomic DNA was taken out of cultured CD4+ T cells by extraction. TCRdb redid the calling of the PCR reads with MiXCR, one entry per CDR3 protein. Altogether 5,500 to 8,000 distinct CDR3 sequences are present, around four fifths being singletons, with the ten largest covering around a fifth. V was shortened by 2 bases and J by 4 bases, with 10 bases between the two germline ends. The CDR3 totals 14 residues. Germline V gene lookup returns CDR1 SGHRS and CDR2 YFSETQ.

Sequencing input: CD4+ T cells from blood, cultured in vitro. The chain uses TRBV5-1 and TRBJ2-1; TRBD1 is a possible D gene (5 bases). The TCR originated in a human donor who had recovered from COVID-19. CDR3 in amino acids: CASSFDSLYNEQFF. The CDR3 DNA reads as TGCGCCAGCAGCTTTGACAGTTTATACAATGAGCAGTTCTTC.